This TCR beta chain comes out of a study of blood T cells in healthy people across ages. Findings and limits, study-wide: PBMCs went unsorted, and a conclusive naive versus antigen-experienced comparison was therefore prevented.

On this clonotype: The antigen is undetermined.

Then a second PCR, running roughly 7 to 11 cycles, was carried out with a sample-barcoded 5' primer and a J-beta primer mix. MiXCR, run by TCRdb on the 5' RACE reads, gives a single entry per CDR3 protein. The sample contains about 780,000 distinct CDR3 sequences, 20% to 30% of which appear only once. Donors were systemically healthy Caucasian individuals from Russia aged roughly 6 to 95 years. Germline V gives CDR1 MNHNY, CDR2 SVGAGI (reference sequence). The ends lost 5 bases at V and 3 bases at J; junction bases unmatched: 4. CDR3 length: 14 residues. The same specimen was also included in a second study, on T cells of mothers and their children. As that study records: The donors comprised six children and their three healthy Caucasian mothers.

The rearrangement links TRBV6-6 to TRBJ1-5; 7 bases match TRBD1. The specimen was blood. This clonotype originated in a boy younger than 18 in good health. The CDR3 protein is CASSTTGLNQPQHF. The CDR3 bases are TGTGCCAGCAGTACGACAGGGCTCAATCAGCCCCAGCATTTT.